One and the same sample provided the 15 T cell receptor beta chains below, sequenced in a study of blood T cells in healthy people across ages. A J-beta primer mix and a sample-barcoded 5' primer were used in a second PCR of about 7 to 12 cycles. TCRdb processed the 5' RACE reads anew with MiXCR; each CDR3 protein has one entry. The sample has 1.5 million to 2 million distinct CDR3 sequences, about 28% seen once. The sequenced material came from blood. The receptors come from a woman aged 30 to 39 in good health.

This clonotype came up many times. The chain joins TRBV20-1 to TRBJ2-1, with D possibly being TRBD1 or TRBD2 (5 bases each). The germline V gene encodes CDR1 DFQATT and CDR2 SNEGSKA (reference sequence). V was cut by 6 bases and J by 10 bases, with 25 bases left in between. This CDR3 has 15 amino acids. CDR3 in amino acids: CSAGPPGTSPGEQFF. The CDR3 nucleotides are TGCAGTGCCGGCCCTCCGGGGACCTCCCCTGGGGAGCAGTTCTTC.

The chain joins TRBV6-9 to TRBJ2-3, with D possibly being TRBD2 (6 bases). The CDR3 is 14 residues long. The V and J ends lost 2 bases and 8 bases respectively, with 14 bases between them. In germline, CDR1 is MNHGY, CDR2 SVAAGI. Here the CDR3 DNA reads TGTGCCAGCAGTTATGCGTGGGCCGGGGGTACGCAGTATTTT. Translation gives CASSYAWAGGTQYF.

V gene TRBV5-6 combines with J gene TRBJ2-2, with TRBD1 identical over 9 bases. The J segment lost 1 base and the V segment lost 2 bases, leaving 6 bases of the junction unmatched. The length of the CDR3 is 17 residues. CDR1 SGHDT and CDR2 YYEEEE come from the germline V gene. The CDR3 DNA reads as TGTGCCAGCAGCTTAGACAGGGGGACGGTGAACACCGGGGAGCTGTTTTTT. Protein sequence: CASSLDRGTVNTGELFF.

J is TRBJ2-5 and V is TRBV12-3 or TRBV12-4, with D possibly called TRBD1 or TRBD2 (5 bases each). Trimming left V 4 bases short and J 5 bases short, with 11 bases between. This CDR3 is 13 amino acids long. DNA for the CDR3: TGTGCCAGCAGTTGGGACCTAGGGGAGACCCAGTACTTC. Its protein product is CASSWDLGETQYF.

The DNA of the CDR3 is TGTGCCAGCAGAGGGGGGACGATTCGGGCTAATGAAAAACTGTTTTTT. As protein: CASRGGTIRANEKLFF. V and J are TRBV2 and TRBJ1-4; tentative D call: TRBD1 (6 bases). The CDR3 is made up of 16 amino acids. Germline V CDR1 and CDR2: SNHLY, FYNNEI. V lost 6 bases and J lost 3, with 17 bases in between.

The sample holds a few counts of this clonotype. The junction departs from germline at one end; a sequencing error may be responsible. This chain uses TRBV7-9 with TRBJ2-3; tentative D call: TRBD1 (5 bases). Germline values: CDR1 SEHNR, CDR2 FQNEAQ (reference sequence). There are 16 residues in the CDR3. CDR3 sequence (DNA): TGTGCCAGCAGCTTAGTGAGGCTTTTTGCCACAGGTACGCAGTATTTT. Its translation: CASSLVRLFATGTQYF.

The CDR3: CASSLLGGGTTDTQYF. CDR3 in DNA: TGTGCCAGCAGTCTCCTGGGGGGAGGAACCACAGATACGCAGTATTTT. The chain employs TRBV12-3 or TRBV12-4 and TRBJ2-3, with D possibly being TRBD2 (6 bases). This CDR3 comprises 16 residues. V gave up 5 bases and J gave up 2 bases, with 17 bases separating them.

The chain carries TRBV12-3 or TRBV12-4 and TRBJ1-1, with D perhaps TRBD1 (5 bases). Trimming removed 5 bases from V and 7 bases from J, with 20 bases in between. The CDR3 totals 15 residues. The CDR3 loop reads CASSAPPGGDYEAFF. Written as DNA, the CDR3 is TGTGCCAGCAGTGCCCCCCCCGGGGGGGACTATGAAGCTTTCTTT.

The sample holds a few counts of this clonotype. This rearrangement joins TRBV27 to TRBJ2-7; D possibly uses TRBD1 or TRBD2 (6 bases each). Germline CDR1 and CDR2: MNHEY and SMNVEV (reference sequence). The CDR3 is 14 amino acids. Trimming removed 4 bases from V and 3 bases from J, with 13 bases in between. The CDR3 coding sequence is TGTGCCAGCAGTTGGGGGGCCGGGAACTACGAGCAGTACTTC. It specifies CASSWGAGNYEQYF.

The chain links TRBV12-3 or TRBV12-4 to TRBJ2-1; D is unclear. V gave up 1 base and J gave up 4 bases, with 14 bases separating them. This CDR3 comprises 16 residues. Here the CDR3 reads CASSLGPSPGYNEQFF. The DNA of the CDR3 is TGTGCCAGCAGTTTAGGGCCCTCCCCTGGGTACAATGAGCAGTTCTTC.

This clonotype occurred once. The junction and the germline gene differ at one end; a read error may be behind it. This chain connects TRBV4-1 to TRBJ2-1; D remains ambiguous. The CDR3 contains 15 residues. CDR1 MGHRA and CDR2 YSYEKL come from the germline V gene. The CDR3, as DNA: TGCGCCAGCAGCCAAGATGCCAGCTCCTACGATGAGCAGTTCTTC. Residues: CASSQDASSYDEQFF.

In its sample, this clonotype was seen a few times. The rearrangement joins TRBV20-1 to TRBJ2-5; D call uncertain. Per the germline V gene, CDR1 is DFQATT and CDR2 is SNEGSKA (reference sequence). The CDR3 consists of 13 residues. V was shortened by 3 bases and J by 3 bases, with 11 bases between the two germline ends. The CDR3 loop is CSASSGGKETQYF. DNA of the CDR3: TGCAGTGCTAGTTCTGGTGGAAAAGAGACCCAGTACTTC.

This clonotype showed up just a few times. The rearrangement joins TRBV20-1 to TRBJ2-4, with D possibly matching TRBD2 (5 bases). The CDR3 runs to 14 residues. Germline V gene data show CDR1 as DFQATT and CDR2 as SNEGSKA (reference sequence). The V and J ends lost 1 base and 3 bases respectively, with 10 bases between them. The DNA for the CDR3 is TGCAGTGCTAGAGGAGGGTCCCGCAAAAACATTCAGTACTTC. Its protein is CSARGGSRKNIQYF.

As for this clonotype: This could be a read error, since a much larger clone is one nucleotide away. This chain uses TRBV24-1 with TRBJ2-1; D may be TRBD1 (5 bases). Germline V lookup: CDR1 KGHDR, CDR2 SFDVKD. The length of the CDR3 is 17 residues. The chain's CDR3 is CATGDDPLRGTYNEQFF. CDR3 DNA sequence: TGTGCCACCGGTGACGACCCCCTAAGGGGAACCTACAATGAGCAGTTCTTC.

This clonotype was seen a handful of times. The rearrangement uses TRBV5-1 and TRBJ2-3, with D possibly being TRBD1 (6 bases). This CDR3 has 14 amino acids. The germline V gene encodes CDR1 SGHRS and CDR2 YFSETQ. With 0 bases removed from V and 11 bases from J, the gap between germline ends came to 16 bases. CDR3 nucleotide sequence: TGCGCCAGCAGCTTGGAGGTCAGGGGAGCTCTGCAGTATTTT. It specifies CASSLEVRGALQYF. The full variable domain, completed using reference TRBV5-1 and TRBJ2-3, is KAGVTQTPRYLIKTRGQQVTLSCSPISGHRSVSWYQQTPGQGLQFLFEYFSETQRNKGNFPGRFSGRQFSNSRSEMNVSTLELGDSALYLCASSLEVRGALQYFGPGTRLTVL.